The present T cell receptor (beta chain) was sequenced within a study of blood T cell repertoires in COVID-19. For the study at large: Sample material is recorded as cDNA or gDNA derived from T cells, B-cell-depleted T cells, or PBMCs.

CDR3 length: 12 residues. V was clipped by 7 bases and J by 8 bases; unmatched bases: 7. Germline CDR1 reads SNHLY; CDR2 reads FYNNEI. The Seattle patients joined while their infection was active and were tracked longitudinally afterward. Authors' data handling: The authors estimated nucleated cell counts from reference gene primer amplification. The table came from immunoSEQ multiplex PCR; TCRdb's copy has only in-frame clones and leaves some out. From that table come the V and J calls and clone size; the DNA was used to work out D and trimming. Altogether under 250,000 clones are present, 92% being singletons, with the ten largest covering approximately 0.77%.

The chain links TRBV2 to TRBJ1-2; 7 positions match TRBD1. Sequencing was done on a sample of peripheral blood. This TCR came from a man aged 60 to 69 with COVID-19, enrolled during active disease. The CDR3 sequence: CASIWQGGGYTF. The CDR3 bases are TGTGCCAGCATCTGGCAGGGGGGCGGCTACACCTTC. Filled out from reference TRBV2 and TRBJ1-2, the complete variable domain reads EPEVTQTPSHQVTQMGQEVILRCVPISNHLYFYWYRQILGQKVEFLVSFYNNEISEKSEIFDDQFSVERPDGSNFTLKIRSTKLEDSAMYFCASIWQGGGYTFGSGTRLTVV.